The 23 T cell receptor beta chains listed next were all sequenced from one sample in a study of T cell responses to AZD1222 COVID-19 vaccine. Profiled with immunoSEQ multiplex PCR; TCRdb holds only in-frame clones, not every one. Of roughly 130,000 clones listed, roughly nine tenths are singletons. The sample in question was peripheral blood, obtained 28 days after the second AZD1222 dose. The source of these receptors is an adult who received the AZD1222 COVID-19 vaccine.

About this clone itself: Other DNA sequences in the sample encode the same CDR3. V gene TRBV16 combines with J gene TRBJ1-2; a possible D gene is TRBD1 (5 bases). The V end was cut by 0 bases, the J end by 7 bases, with 18 bases between. The CDR3 contains 16 residues. The V gene's germline CDR1 is KGHSY and CDR2 FQNENV. The CDR3 loop is CASSQSEESEGRGYTF. The CDR3 DNA reads as TGTGCCAGCAGCCAATCTGAGGAATCAGAGGGGCGTGGCTACACCTTC.

This chain uses TRBV7-2 with TRBJ1-1, with TRBD1 identical over 8 bases. With 4 bases clipped from V and 0 bases from J, the junction kept 1 base outside the gene matches. Per germline, CDR1 SGHTA and CDR2 FQGNSA. This CDR3 region has 14 residues. CDR3 region: CASSYRGLNTEAFF. CDR3 sequence (DNA): TGTGCCAGCAGCTACAGGGGGTTGAACACTGAAGCTTTCTTT.

J is TRBJ2-3 and V is TRBV15; 10 nucleotides align to TRBD1. Germline V CDR1 and CDR2: LNHNV, YYDKDF (reference sequence). The junction had 17 bases not matched to a gene; V was cut back by 5 bases and J by 0 bases. This CDR3 comprises 20 residues. The CDR3 DNA reads as TGTGCCACCAGCCCCACTGCCTGGACAGGGGGTACGGAAAGCACAGATACGCAGTATTTT. Its protein product is CATSPTAWTGGTESTDTQYF.

This chain joins TRBV6-5 and TRBJ1-1; D is ambiguous. This CDR3 has 14 residues. The V end was cut by 6 bases, the J end by 1 base, with 12 bases between. Looked up from germline, CDR1 is MNHEY and CDR2 is SVGAGI. This CDR3 reads CASRHNAGNTEAFF. The CDR3 DNA sequence: TGTGCCAGCAGACACAACGCGGGGAACACTGAAGCTTTCTTT.

V usage is TRBV4-3 and J usage is TRBJ2-3, with no clear D. The germline CDR1 and CDR2 sequences are LGHNA and YSLEER. V was trimmed by 3 bases and J by 0 bases, leaving 4 bases between them. This CDR3 contains 13 residues. CDR3 sequence reads: CASSQTSTDTQYF. The CDR3, as DNA: TGCGCCAGCAGCCAGACTAGCACAGATACGCAGTATTTT.

The chain uses TRBV7-2 and TRBJ1-1; D gene ambiguous. The CDR3 sequence is 14 residues long. Trimming removed 5 bases at V and 11 bases at J, with 21 bases between. Germline lookup yields CDR1 SGHTA and CDR2 FQGNSA. The CDR3 nucleotides are TGTGCCAGCAGCCCAGAGGACTTCTCCAGACTCGCTTTCTTT. Protein product: CASSPEDFSRLAFF.

The V call is TRBV5-4, the J call TRBJ1-1, with TRBD1 matching over 7 bases. Trimming cost V 4 bases and J 7 bases; bases outside gene matches: 4. The CDR3 is 12 residues long. Germline V gene sequence: CDR1 SGHNT, CDR2 YYREEE (reference sequence). The CDR3 sequence is CASSGGQIEAFF. CDR3 DNA: TGTGCCAGCAGCGGGGGACAGATTGAAGCTTTCTTT. Filled out from reference TRBV5-4 and TRBJ1-1, the complete variable domain reads ETGVTQSPTHLIKTRGQQVTLRCSSQSGHNTVSWYQQALGQGPQFIFQYYREEENGRGNFPPRFSGLQFPNYSSELNVNALELDDSALYLCASSGGQIEAFFGQGTRLTVV.

As for this clone: This same CDR3 is encoded by further DNA sequences in the sample. This rearrangement joins TRBV12-3 or TRBV12-4 to TRBJ2-1, with D uncertain. Trimming stripped 0 bases from V and 6 bases from J, with 0 bases between. This CDR3 spans 11 amino acids. CDR3 sequence (DNA): TGTGCCAGCAGTTTAGCCAATGAGCAGTTCTTC. Translated: CASSLANEQFF.

The CDR3 nucleotides are TGTGCCAGCAGCCTCAAGGGGGGACAGGGTTACGCTTTCTTT. It encodes CASSLKGGQGYAFF. V gene TRBV7-9 combines with J gene TRBJ1-1; 9 nucleotides line up with TRBD1. V lost 5 bases and J lost 11; bases outside the gene matches: 12. Germline CDR1 and CDR2: SEHNR and FQNEAQ (reference sequence). The CDR3 extends over 14 amino acids.

This chain joins TRBV6-5 and TRBJ2-7; 9 positions match TRBD1. V was pared by 6 bases and J by 2 bases, with 5 bases of the junction left unmatched. This CDR3 has 14 residues. Germline lookup yields CDR1 MNHEY and CDR2 SVGAGI. Here the CDR3 reads CASSNRDRAYEQYF. CDR3 nucleotide sequence: TGTGCCAGCAGCAACCGGGACAGGGCCTACGAGCAGTACTTC.

This sequence joins TRBV29-1 and TRBJ1-1, with D maybe TRBD1 (6 bases). Per the germline V gene, CDR1 is SQVTM and CDR2 is ANQGSEA. The CDR3 is 18 residues long. V lost 6 bases to trimming and J lost 2 bases, with 28 bases between them. CDR3 in DNA: TGCAGCGTCTCTAAGGGTGGGGGGCTCGAAGCCCTAAACACTGAAGCTTTCTTT. Translation: CSVSKGGGLEALNTEAFF.

The chain links TRBV6-2 or TRBV6-3 to TRBJ2-7; 7 bases line up with TRBD2. Germline CDR1 and CDR2: MNHEY and SVGEGT. V trimming: 4 bases; J trimming: 2 bases; junction bases outside the gene matches: 8. The CDR3 is 15 residues long. CDR3 DNA sequence: TGTGCCAGCAGTTTACTGCGGGAGAACCCCTACGAGCAGTACTTC. This sequence encodes CASSLLRENPYEQYF.

This clone was counted a single time. This chain links TRBV15 with TRBJ2-1; 10 bases match TRBD1. Germline V gene sequence: CDR1 LNHNV, CDR2 YYDKDF (reference sequence). J lost 1 base, V lost 5 bases, and 8 bases had no gene match. The CDR3 runs to 17 residues. CDR3 residues: CATSSRGGQGSYNEQFF. CDR3 nucleotide sequence: TGTGCCACCAGCTCCCGGGGGGGACAGGGGTCCTACAATGAGCAGTTCTTC.

CDR3 bases: TGTGCCAGCAGCTTGGAACAGAATCAGCCCCAGCATTTT. The encoded protein is CASSLEQNQPQHF. J is TRBJ1-5 and V is TRBV5-8; D is unresolved. Germline CDR1 is SGHTS and CDR2 is YDEGEE. V lost 0 bases to trimming and J lost 4 bases, with 5 bases between them. The CDR3 runs 13 residues.

This chain joins TRBV9 and TRBJ2-5, with TRBD2 identical over 11 bases. The CDR3 extends over 18 amino acids. V was clipped by 4 bases and J by 5 bases; unmatched bases: 16. CDR1 and CDR2 from the germline V gene are SGDLS and YYNGEE. This chain's CDR3 is CASSPRGSLAGGVETQYF. The CDR3 nucleotides are TGTGCCAGCAGCCCGAGAGGATCCCTAGCGGGGGGCGTGGAGACCCAGTACTTC.

The chain's CDR3 is CASQYPRTGAGNTIYF. The CDR3 nucleotides read TGTGCCAGTCAATACCCTAGGACAGGGGCCGGAAACACCATATATTTT. The genes are TRBV28 and TRBJ1-3, with TRBD1 matching over 9 bases. The CDR3 sequence is 16 residues long. V was pared by 9 bases and J by 4 bases, with 13 bases of the junction left unmatched. CDR1 is MDHEN, CDR2 SYDVKM, per germline.

This clone came up a few times. J is TRBJ1-4 and V is TRBV28, with D hard to call. Deletions cut 6 bases from V and 5 bases from J, with 4 bases between. Germline lookup yields CDR1 MDHEN and CDR2 SYDVKM. The CDR3 runs to 11 residues. CDR3 sequence reads: CASRVNEKLFF. CDR3 bases: TGTGCCAGCAGGGTAAATGAAAAACTGTTTTTT.

This clone was detected only a few times. The chain combines TRBV5-1 with TRBJ2-7; D not resolved. V was clipped by 0 bases and J by 3 bases, with 10 bases between them. CDR3 length: 14 amino acids. The V gene's germline CDR1 is SGHRS and CDR2 YFSETQ. In DNA form, the CDR3 reads TGCGCCAGCAGCTTGGAGCCCCTCGGCTACGAGCAGTACTTC. It yields the protein CASSLEPLGYEQYF.

The CDR3 loop is CASSLTRIWYEQYF. The DNA for the CDR3 is TGTGCCAGCAGCCTTACTAGGATTTGGTACGAGCAGTACTTC. The chain combines TRBV28 with TRBJ2-7; weak D call: TRBD2 (5 bases). V was trimmed by 6 bases and J by 4 bases, leaving 16 bases between them. Germline V CDR1 and CDR2: MDHEN, SYDVKM. The CDR3 sequence is 14 residues long.

The chain joins TRBV28 to TRBJ1-1, with D possibly matching TRBD1 (5 bases). Trimming took 3 bases from V and 4 from J, leaving 15 bases between them. Germline V gene lookup returns CDR1 MDHEN and CDR2 SYDVKM. The CDR3 is 15 amino acids. In nucleotides, the CDR3 is TGTGCCAGCAGTTTGCGCTATACGACAGCCACTGAAGCTTTCTTT. This codes for CASSLRYTTATEAFF. Full variable domain (outside the CDR3, taken from reference TRBV28 and TRBJ1-1): DVKVTQSSRYLVKRTGEKVFLECVQDMDHENMFWYRQDPGLGLRLIYFSYDVKMKEKGDIPEGYSVSREKKERFSLILESASTNQTSMYLCASSLRYTTATEAFFGQGTRLTVV.

CDR3 loop: CAAGSRALNTEAFF. The CDR3 nucleotides are TGTGCCGCCGGGTCCAGGGCTCTCAACACTGAAGCTTTCTTT. The gene calls are TRBV10-3 and TRBJ1-1; tentatively, D is TRBD1 (5 bases). This CDR3 contains 14 residues. Germline loops: CDR1 ENHRY, CDR2 SYGVKD. Trimming pared 11 bases from V and 2 bases from J, leaving 18 bases between.

The rearrangement uses TRBV4-3 and TRBJ1-2, with D possibly matching TRBD1 (6 bases). V shed 0 bases and J shed 2 bases, with 19 bases lying between them. Germline V lookup: CDR1 LGHNA, CDR2 YSLEER. There are 18 residues in the CDR3. CDR3 amino acids: CASSQDIGGGASNYGYTF. The CDR3 DNA sequence: TGCGCCAGCAGCCAAGATATAGGCGGGGGGGCGTCCAACTATGGCTACACCTTC.

The J gene is TRBJ1-1, the V gene TRBV4-2; the D is unclear. Germline-derived CDR1 and CDR2 are LGHNA and YNFKEQ. There are 11 residues in the CDR3. V gave up 2 bases and J gave up 4 bases, with 2 bases separating them. CDR3 DNA: TGTGCCAGCAGCCAACGCACTGAAGCTTTCTTT. This translates into CASSQRTEAFF.